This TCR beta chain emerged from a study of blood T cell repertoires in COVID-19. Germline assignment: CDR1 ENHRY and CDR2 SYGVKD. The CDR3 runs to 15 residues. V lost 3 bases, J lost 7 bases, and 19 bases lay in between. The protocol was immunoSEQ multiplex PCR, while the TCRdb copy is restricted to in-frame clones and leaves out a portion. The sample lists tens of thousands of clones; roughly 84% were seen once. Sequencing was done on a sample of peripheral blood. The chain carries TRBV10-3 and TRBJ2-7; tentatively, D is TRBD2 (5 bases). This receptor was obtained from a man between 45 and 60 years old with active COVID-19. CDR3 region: CAISDPEGPRIEQYF. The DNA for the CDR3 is TGTGCCATCAGTGACCCCGAGGGTCCGAGAATAGAGCAGTACTTC.